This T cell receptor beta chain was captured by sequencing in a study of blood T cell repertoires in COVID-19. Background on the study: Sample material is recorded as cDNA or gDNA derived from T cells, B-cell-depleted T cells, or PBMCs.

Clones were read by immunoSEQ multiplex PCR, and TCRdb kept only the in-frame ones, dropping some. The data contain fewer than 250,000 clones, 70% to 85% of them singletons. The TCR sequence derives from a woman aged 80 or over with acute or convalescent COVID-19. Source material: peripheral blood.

This CDR3 reads CASSLAQVGYTF. Here the CDR3 DNA reads TGTGCCAGCAGCTTGGCCCAGGTTGGCTACACCTTC. This rearrangement joins TRBV5-6 to TRBJ1-2; no clear D gene. CDR3 length: 12 residues. From germline, CDR1 is SGHDT and CDR2 YYEEEE. V was pared by 0 bases and J by 7 bases, with 7 bases between.